This passage covers 27 T cell receptor beta chains from one sample sequenced in a study of T cells in Graves' hyperthyroidism and ophthalmopathy. Amplified TCR beta CDR3 regions came from RNA transcripts. HTBI primers were the set used in a first-round RT-PCR of the TCR CDR3. TCRdb called the multiplex PCR reads again in MiXCR, with one record for every CDR3 protein. Found here are approximately 620,000 distinct CDR3 sequences, roughly 14% of them singletons; the top ten hold almost 6%. Sequencing was done on a sample of blood. These TCRs come from a woman in her thirties with Graves' hyperthyroidism that later progressed to Graves' ophthalmopathy.

This clonotype was picked up a small number of times. It may be a read error: a sequence one base away is much more abundant. The chain uses TRBV28 and TRBJ1-2; TRBD1 matches at 7 bases. Per germline, CDR1 MDHEN and CDR2 SYDVKM. The CDR3 runs 15 residues. As DNA, the CDR3 is TGTGCCTGCAGTCCCCACACAGGGGTGGGCTATGGCTACACCTTC. Protein sequence: CACSPHTGVGYGYTF.

Of note for this clonotype: A single base separates this from a much larger clone, so it may be a read error. The chain combines TRBV5-1 with TRBJ2-5; TRBD2 might be the D (6 bases). There are 16 residues in the CDR3. The germline V gene encodes CDR1 SGHRS and CDR2 YFSETQ. The CDR3 DNA follows: TGCGCCAGCAGCTGGGGGGACCAAGTGGGGCAAGAGGCCCAGTACTTC. It codes for CASSWGDQVGQEAQYF.

The V call is TRBV19, the J call TRBJ2-1; D possibly corresponds to TRBD1 (7 bases). CDR3 size: 15 residues. Per germline, CDR1 LNHDA and CDR2 SQIVND (reference sequence). Trimming took off 7 bases at V and 8 bases at J, with 21 bases between the two ends. The CDR3 protein is CASIHGGGGQDEQFF. The CDR3 region has the DNA TGTGCCAGTATCCACGGAGGGGGCGGACAGGATGAGCAGTTCTTC.

This clonotype was seen more than once but under ten times. The CDR3 sequence is CASSQDNQGGQPQHF. The CDR3 nucleotides read TGTGCCAGCAGCCAAGATAATCAGGGGGGCCAGCCCCAGCATTTT. The chain couples TRBV3-1 to TRBJ1-5; TRBD1 matches at 7 bases. Trimming took 0 bases from V and 7 from J; bases not matched to a gene: 6. This CDR3 spans 15 amino acids. The germline CDR1 and CDR2 sequences are LGHDT and YNNKEL (reference sequence).

This clonotype was seen repeatedly, ten times or more. The chain recombines TRBV28 with TRBJ1-2, with a weak D call TRBD1 (5 bases). The V gene's germline CDR1 is MDHEN and CDR2 SYDVKM. The ends were cut back, 4 bases at V and 8 bases at J, with 11 bases in the middle. This CDR3 is built from 12 residues. The CDR3 here is CASSWWGTGYTF. The CDR3 nucleotides read TGTGCCAGCAGTTGGTGGGGGACGGGCTACACCTTC.

This clonotype was detected many times. The chain links TRBV28 to TRBJ1-4; no clear D. The CDR3 loop spans 11 amino acids. The germline gives CDR1 MDHEN, CDR2 SYDVKM. V was cut by 8 bases and J by 3 bases, with 4 bases left in between. DNA for the CDR3: TGTGCCAGCGAGTCTAATGAAAAACTGTTTTTT. Translated, it gives CASESNEKLFF.

This clonotype was seen at least ten times. V is TRBV6-2 or TRBV6-3 and J is TRBJ2-7, with TRBD2 identical over 12 bases. Germline loops: CDR1 MNHEY, CDR2 SVGEGT. This CDR3 contains 16 residues. V shed 4 bases and J 3 bases; nucleotides not matched to a gene: 7. The CDR3 DNA reads as TGTGCCAGCAGTTCCCTAGCGGGAGGGTTACGCTACGAGCAGTACTTC. Its translation: CASSSLAGGLRYEQYF.

V usage is TRBV6-5 and J usage is TRBJ2-7; 12 bases line up with TRBD2. Germline loops: CDR1 MNHEY, CDR2 SVGAGI. This CDR3 contains 15 residues. V lost 2 bases to trimming and J lost 2 bases; unmatched junction nucleotides: 1. The CDR3 sequence: CASSYGLAGPYEQYF. CDR3 sequence (DNA): TGTGCCAGCAGTTACGGACTAGCGGGACCCTACGAGCAGTACTTC.

This clonotype was picked up many times. The rearrangement uses TRBV2 and TRBJ2-3, with 7 nucleotides matching TRBD1. This CDR3 region has 15 residues. Trimming cost V 0 bases and J 3 bases; bases outside gene matches: 3. Germline loops: CDR1 SNHLY, CDR2 FYNNEI. CDR3 residues: CASSEAGTATDTQYF. DNA of the CDR3: TGTGCCAGCAGTGAAGCGGGGACAGCTACAGATACGCAGTATTTT.

Concerning this clonotype: Given a much more abundant clone one base away, this may be a read error. V is TRBV6-5 and J is TRBJ1-1; 7 bases map to TRBD1. The length of the CDR3 is 14 residues. Germline V lookup: CDR1 MNHEY, CDR2 SVGAGI. This CDR3 is CASSSETGSTEASF. DNA of the CDR3: TGTGCCAGCAGTTCAGAGACAGGGTCCACTGAAGCTTCCTTT.

This clonotype was counted only a few times. Relative to the germline gene, one junction end is altered; a read error may explain this. The J gene is TRBJ2-5, the V gene TRBV11-2; 7 positions match TRBD2. The CDR3 is 15 amino acids. Germline loops: CDR1 SGHAT, CDR2 FQNNGV. For the CDR3, the DNA is TGTGCCAGCAACTTAGAGGGCGTGCGGGGGGAGACCCAGTACTTC. Encoded protein: CASNLEGVRGETQYF.

This clonotype was recorded at least ten times. V is TRBV11-2 and J is TRBJ2-5; 7 bases align to TRBD2. Germline V gene data show CDR1 as SGHAT and CDR2 as FQNNGV. Trimming took 5 bases from V and 4 from J; bases not matched to a gene: 4. CDR3 size: 13 residues. CDR3 coding DNA: TGTGCCAGCAGCCTACTAGCGTCAGAGACCCAGTACTTC. Translated, it gives CASSLLASETQYF.

This clonotype has ten or more counts. The V and J genes are TRBV18 and TRBJ1-5; D is undetermined. Trimming removed 5 bases at V and 5 bases at J, with 10 bases between. CDR3 length equals 13 residues. Germline CDR1 is KGHSH and CDR2 is LQKENI. CDR3 loop: CASSFDWDQPQHF. The DNA of the CDR3 is TGTGCCAGCTCATTCGACTGGGATCAGCCCCAGCATTTT.

This clonotype was picked up many times. The V and J genes are TRBV12-3 or TRBV12-4 and TRBJ2-7, with D hard to call. This CDR3 spans 12 amino acids. Trimming took off 5 bases at V and 7 bases at J, with 12 bases between the two ends. The CDR3 protein is CASSVAAWEQYF. The CDR3 coding sequence is TGTGCCAGCAGTGTGGCAGCGTGGGAGCAGTACTTC.

This clonotype has a handful of counts. A read error may be the cause here, since a much bigger clone is one base away. J is TRBJ2-7 and V is TRBV7-3; D gene unclear. The CDR3 length is 13 residues. Trimming pared 0 bases from V and 3 bases from J, leaving 6 bases between. Germline CDR1 SGHTA, CDR2 FQGTGA. DNA for the CDR3: TGTGCCAGCAGCTTAACCGTCGGCTACGAGCAGTACTTC. Encoded protein: CASSLTVGYEQYF.

Concerning this clonotype itself: A much larger clone sits a single nucleotide away, making a read error possible. The V and J genes are TRBV6-2 or TRBV6-3 and TRBJ2-1, with 9 bases fitting TRBD1. The end of the DNA is better explained by TRBJ2-7, so the J call may be wrong. CDR3 size: 15 residues. Germline loops: CDR1 MNHEY, CDR2 SVGEGT. DNA for the CDR3: TGTGCCAGCAGTCCCGGACAGGGGACCTACAATGAGCAGTACTTC. Residues: CASSPGQGTYNEQYF.

Ten or more counts support this clonotype. This chain links TRBV11-2 with TRBJ2-5; a possible D gene is TRBD2 (5 bases). CDR3 length equals 15 residues. The V gene's germline CDR1 is SGHAT and CDR2 FQNNGV. The V gene lost 3 bases and the J gene lost 4 bases, with 15 bases spanning the gap. The CDR3 bases are TGTGCCAGCAGCTTGGTTGGTGGAGGCTCAGAGACCCAGTACTTC. Translated: CASSLVGGGSETQYF.

Ten or more counts support this clonotype. The rearrangement joins TRBV11-2 to TRBJ2-7; D is perhaps TRBD1 (6 bases). The CDR3 length is 13 residues. From germline, CDR1 is SGHAT and CDR2 FQNNGV. V shed 1 base and J shed 6 bases, with 10 bases lying between them. The CDR3 loop reads CASSLVQGGEQYF. CDR3 sequence (DNA): TGTGCCAGCAGCTTAGTACAGGGTGGCGAGCAGTACTTC. Using reference TRBV11-2 and TRBJ2-7 for the parts outside the CDR3, the full variable domain is EAGVAQSPRYKIIEKRQSVAFWCNPISGHATLYWYQQILGQGPKLLIQFQNNGVVDDSQLPKDRFSAERLKGVDSTLKIQPAKLEDSAVYLCASSLVQGGEQYFGPGTRLTVT.

This clonotype has at least ten counts. The rearrangement joins TRBV7-2 to TRBJ1-2, with TRBD1 matching over 8 bases. With V trimmed by 5 bases and J by 6 bases, 5 bases remained unmatched. The CDR3 extends over 13 amino acids. From germline, CDR1 is SGHTA and CDR2 FQGNSA. CDR3 in DNA: TGTGCCAGCAGCACGGACAGGGAAGATGGCTACACCTTC. Translating it yields CASSTDREDGYTF.

This clonotype was found many times. The chain links TRBV28 to TRBJ1-1; D gene uncertain. The CDR3 is 11 residues long. Germline CDR1 reads MDHEN; CDR2 reads SYDVKM. V lost 6 bases and J 2 bases, leaving 4 bases between the germline ends. The CDR3 nucleotides are TGTGCCAGCAGCTTTAACACTGAAGCTTTCTTT. It encodes CASSFNTEAFF. Looking up the rest from reference TRBV28 and TRBJ1-1 gives the full variable domain: DVKVTQSSRYLVKRTGEKVFLECVQDMDHENMFWYRQDPGLGLRLIYFSYDVKMKEKGDIPEGYSVSREKKERFSLILESASTNQTSMYLCASSFNTEAFFGQGTRLTVV.

This clonotype has ten or more counts. The J gene is TRBJ1-2, the V gene TRBV11-3, with D unclear. Per germline, CDR1 SGHNT and CDR2 YENEEA. This CDR3 is 15 amino acids long. The germline V and J ends were trimmed by 1 base and 1 base, with 10 bases remaining between them. CDR3 region: CASSLGMTDNYGYTF. CDR3 DNA sequence: TGTGCCAGCAGCTTAGGGATGACGGATAACTATGGCTACACCTTC. Variable domain in full (rest from reference TRBV11-3 and TRBJ1-2): EAGVVQSPRYKIIEKKQPVAFWCNPISGHNTLYWYLQNLGQGPELLIRYENEEAVDDSQLPKDRFSAERLKGVDSTLKIQPAELGDSAVYLCASSLGMTDNYGYTFGSGTRLTVV.

The gene calls are TRBV2 and TRBJ1-5, with 8 bases aligning to TRBD1. The CDR3 covers 18 residues. The junction had 14 bases not matched to a gene; V was cut back by 5 bases and J by 2 bases. The germline CDR1 and CDR2 sequences are SNHLY and FYNNEI. CDR3 sequence: CASSHRGDRGLGNQPQHF. The CDR3 DNA is TGTGCCAGCAGTCACAGAGGTGACAGGGGCTTGGGCAATCAGCCCCAGCATTTT.

The chain carries TRBV5-5 and TRBJ2-2, with a tentative D call TRBD1 (5 bases). The CDR3 spans 16 residues. V dropped 5 bases and J dropped 7 bases, with 21 bases sitting between them. Germline V gene lookup returns CDR1 SGHKS and CDR2 YYEKEE (reference sequence). The CDR3 DNA reads as TGTGCCAGCAGTTTAGAGTACCCCAGGGTTAGCGGGGAGCTGTTTTTT. Translating gives CASSLEYPRVSGELFF. The whole variable domain, filled in from reference TRBV5-5 and TRBJ2-2, reads DAGVTQSPTHLIKTRGQQVTLRCSPISGHKSVSWYQQVLGQGPQFIFQYYEKEERGRGNFPDRFSARQFPNYSSELNVNALLLGDSALYLCASSLEYPRVSGELFFGEGSRLTVL.

J is TRBJ2-3 and V is TRBV19, with D possibly being TRBD1 (7 bases). Germline CDR1 reads LNHDA; CDR2 reads SQIVND (reference sequence). The CDR3 loop spans 18 amino acids. Deletions cut 3 bases from V and 2 bases from J, with 21 bases between. The CDR3 spells CASSMGRGGGAFTDTQYF. CDR3 sequence (DNA): TGTGCCAGTAGTATGGGCCGCGGAGGGGGCGCATTCACAGATACGCAGTATTTT.

This clonotype was recorded many times. The rearrangement links TRBV27 to TRBJ2-7; TRBD1 might be the D (6 bases). The CDR3 sequence is 15 residues long. Germline V gene sequence: CDR1 MNHEY, CDR2 SMNVEV (reference sequence). V was trimmed by 6 bases and J by 0 bases, leaving 15 bases between them. The CDR3 sequence: CASRTGTRSSYEQYF. The CDR3, as DNA: TGTGCCAGCAGAACAGGGACCCGAAGCTCCTACGAGCAGTACTTC.

This clonotype has a count of ten or more. The V call is TRBV9, the J call TRBJ1-4, with 8 bases fitting TRBD1. This CDR3 region has 15 residues. Germline V gene data show CDR1 as SGDLS and CDR2 as YYNGEE. V lost 1 base and J lost 3; bases outside the gene matches: 2. CDR3 region: CASSVRQGPNEKLFF. The CDR3 bases are TGTGCCAGCAGCGTAAGACAGGGGCCTAATGAAAAACTGTTTTTT.

Ten or more counts support this clonotype. The J gene is TRBJ2-2, the V gene TRBV24-1, with 11 bases lining up with TRBD2. Germline CDR1 and CDR2: KGHDR and SFDVKD. CDR3 size: 17 residues. Unmatched junction bases numbered 7, after V lost 4 bases and J lost 4 bases. CDR3: CATSETSGSRVTGELFF. DNA for the CDR3: TGTGCCACCAGTGAAACTAGCGGGAGCCGTGTCACCGGGGAGCTGTTTTTT.